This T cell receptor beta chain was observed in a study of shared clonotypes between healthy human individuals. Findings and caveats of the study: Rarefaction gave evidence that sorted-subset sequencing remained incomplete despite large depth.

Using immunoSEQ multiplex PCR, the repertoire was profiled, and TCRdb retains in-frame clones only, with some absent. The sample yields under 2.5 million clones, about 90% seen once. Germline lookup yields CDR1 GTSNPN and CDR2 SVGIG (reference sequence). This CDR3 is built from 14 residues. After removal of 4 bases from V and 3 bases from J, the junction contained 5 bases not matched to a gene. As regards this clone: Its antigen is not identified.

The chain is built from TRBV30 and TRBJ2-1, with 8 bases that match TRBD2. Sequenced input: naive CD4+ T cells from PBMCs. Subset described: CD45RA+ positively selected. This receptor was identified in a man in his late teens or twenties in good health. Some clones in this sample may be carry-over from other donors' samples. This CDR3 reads CAWKPGLGYNEQFF. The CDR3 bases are TGTGCCTGGAAACCGGGACTAGGCTACAATGAGCAGTTCTTC. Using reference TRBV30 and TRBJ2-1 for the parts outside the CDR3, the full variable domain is SQTIHQWPATLVQPVGSPLSLECTVEGTSNPNLYWYRQAAGRGLQLLFYSVGIGQISSEVPQNLSASRPQDRQFILSSKKLLLSDSGFYLCAWKPGLGYNEQFFGPGTRLTVL.